The sample holds many counts of the clone carrying this T cell receptor beta chain. The antigen is undetermined. Germline V lookup: CDR1 SGHAT, CDR2 FQNNGV. There are 17 residues in the CDR3. V lost 5 bases and J lost 0; bases outside the gene matches: 6. This sample was taken from a study of neurological immune-mediated disorders. Whole-study findings and limits: Expanded clones shared no CDR3 amino acid sequences across subjects, suggesting private repertoires in all groups.

Unsorted libraries were prepared from 2 million PBMCs that had been stored at -80 C. With 10-nucleotide random UMIs, 5'RACE was used to make the cDNA. Every sequencing run produced over 170 million TCR-beta sequences, and the sequences from any one run covered 15-18 subjects. From the 5' RACE reads, TCRdb called clonotypes with MiXCR, one entry per CDR3 protein. The repertoire holds approximately 82,000 distinct CDR3 sequences, about 14% seen once, with about 7% in the top ten. The chain has TRBV11-2 and TRBJ2-1; 11 bases are shared with TRBD2. The clonotype comes from a woman in her fifties or sixties in good health. Sequenced sample: PBMCs. DNA of the CDR3: TGTGCCAGCAGCCTAGCGCTAGCGGGAGGCTCCTACAATGAGCAGTTCTTC. It yields the protein CASSLALAGGSYNEQFF.